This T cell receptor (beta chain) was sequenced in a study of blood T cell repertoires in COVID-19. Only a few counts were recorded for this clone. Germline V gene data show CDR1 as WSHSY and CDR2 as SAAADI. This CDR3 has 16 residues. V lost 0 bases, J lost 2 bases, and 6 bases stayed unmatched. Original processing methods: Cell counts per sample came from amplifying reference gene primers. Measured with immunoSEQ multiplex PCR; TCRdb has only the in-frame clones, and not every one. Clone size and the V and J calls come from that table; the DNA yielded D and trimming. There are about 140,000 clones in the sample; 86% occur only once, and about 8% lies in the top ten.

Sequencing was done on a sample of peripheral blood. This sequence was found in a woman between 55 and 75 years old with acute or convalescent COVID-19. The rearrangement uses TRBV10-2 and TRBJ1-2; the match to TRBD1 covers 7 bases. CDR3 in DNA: TGCGCCAGCAGTGAGTCGGGAAGACAGGGAAACTATGGCTACACCTTC. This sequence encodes CASSESGRQGNYGYTF.